This TCR beta chain stems from a study of OX40 agonist ivuxolimab in advanced cancers. Study overall: People in dose escalation had one of these cancers: hepatocellular carcinoma, melanoma, renal cell or head and neck cancer.

Sequencing used immunoSEQ multiplex PCR; TCRdb keeps in-frame clones, though not all of them. The sample has almost 85,000 clones; roughly nine tenths are singletons. This clone was observed a single time. Its antigen is undetermined. Study results and caveats: Clones of CD4+ and CD8+ blood T cells grew by week 6 at doses of 0.1 to 3.0 mg/kg. On average, a greater number of expanded clones characterised CD8+ T cells relative to CD4+.

The CDR3 is made up of 14 amino acids. The V end lost 2 bases, the J end lost 5 bases, and 12 bases lay between the germline ends. Per germline, CDR1 MNHNS and CDR2 SASEGT. Sequenced here: CD4+ or CD8+ T cells sorted from blood, sampled in a trial of the OX40 agonist ivuxolimab. This TCR came from an adult with an advanced solid tumor such as melanoma, head and neck, liver or kidney cancer. This chain joins TRBV6-1 and TRBJ1-2; D remains ambiguous. CDR3 sequence: CASSETWEAYGYTF. As DNA, the CDR3 is TGTGCCAGCAGTGAAACTTGGGAGGCTTATGGCTACACCTTC.